The next 11 T cell receptor beta chains were all read from a single sample in a study of molecular identifiers for immune sequencing clone quantification. One entry per CDR3 protein, called by TCRdb with MiXCR from the PCR reads. Of 460,000 or so distinct CDR3 sequences in the sample, over 20% are singletons; the top ten hold around 0.84%. Sequenced: naive CD8+ T cells from blood, with Jurkat cell RNA spiked in. Subset defined: FACS-sorted CD8+CD4-CCR7+CD45RA+ naive T cells. Every receptor here comes from a human donor in good health. Some libraries in this study had Jurkat cell RNA spiked in.

The table lists this clonotype with many counts. As DNA, the CDR3 is TGCGCCAGCAGCCAAGACTTCGCTAGTGCTTCGGTTTACGAGCAGTACTTC. This translates into CASSQDFASASVYEQYF. V gene TRBV4-3 combines with J gene TRBJ2-7; D is undetermined. Between the trimmed V and J ends, which lost 0 bases and 4 bases, there was a span of 19 bases. Germline V gives CDR1 LGHNA, CDR2 YSLEER. This CDR3 comprises 17 residues.

This clonotype has a handful of counts. The J gene is TRBJ2-6, the V gene TRBV7-9; D might be TRBD2 (6 bases). This CDR3 has 20 residues. The V and J ends lost 5 bases and 0 bases respectively, with 23 bases between them. CDR1 and CDR2 (germline): SEHNR, FQNEAQ (reference sequence). This CDR3 reads CASSTAGPGVSLSGANVLTF. The DNA for the CDR3 is TGTGCCAGCAGCACAGCGGGCCCGGGGGTTTCTCTCTCTGGGGCCAACGTCCTGACTTTC.

This clonotype has only one observation. A read error may explain this, as a much larger clone is one base away. This is likely a read error, given that the CDR3 carries no conserved phenylalanine or tryptophan at its end. As DNA, the CDR3 is TGTGCCATAAAGCACTTAAGCAATGAGCAGTTCCTC. Amino acid sequence: CAIKHLSNEQFL. J is TRBJ2-1 and V is TRBV12-3 or TRBV12-4; no reliable D call. V shed 10 bases and J shed 6 bases, with 13 bases lying between them. The CDR3 contains 12 residues.

This clonotype showed up just a few times. This chain joins TRBV11-2 and TRBJ1-2; D is unclear. V dropped 0 bases and J dropped 6 bases, with 11 bases sitting between them. This CDR3 comprises 14 residues. Germline V gene lookup returns CDR1 SGHAT and CDR2 FQNNGV. CDR3 nucleotides: TGTGCCAGCAGCTTAGATGGGTTGGGGAATGGCTACACCTTC. Its translation: CASSLDGLGNGYTF.

The chain carries TRBV12-3 or TRBV12-4 and TRBJ1-5; D is unresolved. V was pared by 4 bases and J by 4 bases, with 20 bases between. The CDR3 is 17 residues long. CDR3 amino acids: CASSSSGIDPRNQPQHF. CDR3 coding DNA: TGTGCCAGCAGTTCATCCGGGATAGATCCAAGGAATCAGCCCCAGCATTTT.

This clonotype was seen a few times. This chain joins TRBV29-1 and TRBJ2-7, with unresolved D. This CDR3 is 14 amino acids long. Per the germline V gene, CDR1 is SQVTM and CDR2 is ANQGSEA. V was shortened by 7 bases and J by 7 bases, with 23 bases between the two germline ends. In DNA, the CDR3 is TGCAGCGCCACGGCCGAGGACGGGTACGGGGAGCAGTACTTC. Translation gives CSATAEDGYGEQYF.

As regards this clonotype: A much larger clone lies a single base off, so this may be a read error. This sequence joins TRBV5-6 and TRBJ2-3; no firm D call. The germline V gene has CDR1 SGHDT and CDR2 YYEEEE. This CDR3 is built from 15 residues. In DNA, the CDR3 is TGTGCCTGCAGCTTGGTTCCCTCGAGAGCAGATACGCAGTATTTT. Translation gives CACSLVPSRADTQYF.

Written as DNA, the CDR3 is TGTGCCAGCAGTAATCGCTACGAGCAGTACTTC. Amino acid sequence: CASSNRYEQYF. The chain recombines TRBV27 with TRBJ2-7; D remains ambiguous. The CDR3 loop spans 11 amino acids. V gave up 5 bases and J gave up 3 bases, with 5 bases separating them. The germline V gene has CDR1 MNHEY and CDR2 SMNVEV (reference sequence).

This clonotype was observed a few times. The chain combines TRBV3-1 with TRBJ2-7; maybe TRBD2 (5 bases). This CDR3 is built from 16 residues. The germline V and J ends were trimmed by 3 bases and 4 bases, with 19 bases remaining between them. Germline-derived CDR1 and CDR2 are LGHDT and YNNKEL (reference sequence). In nucleotides, the CDR3 is TGTGCCAGCAGCCAGCGACGAGGGCCCTCCCAATACGAGCAGTACTTC. Translating it yields CASSQRRGPSQYEQYF.

V usage is TRBV3-1 and J usage is TRBJ1-6; D is unclear. The V end lost 5 bases, the J end lost 7 bases, and 12 bases lay between the germline ends. The CDR3 consists of 14 residues. CDR1 LGHDT and CDR2 YNNKEL come from the germline V gene (reference sequence). Written as DNA, the CDR3 is TGTGCCAGCAGCGCGACGGGATTAAATTCACCCCTCCACTTT. Residues: CASSATGLNSPLHF.

The J gene is TRBJ2-7, the V gene TRBV3-1; 8 positions match TRBD1. V gave up 1 base and J gave up 3 bases; unmatched junction bases: 8. The CDR3 is 16 amino acids. Per the germline V gene, CDR1 is LGHDT and CDR2 is YNNKEL (reference sequence). CDR3 in DNA: TGTGCCAGCAGCCAAGCCGGGACAGGCGCCTACTACGAGCAGTACTTC. Its protein product is CASSQAGTGAYYEQYF.